Below are 11 T cell receptor beta chains sequenced from a single sample in a study of cytomegalovirus exposure and HLA in healthy donors. Primers included in the PCR were 60 Vbeta and 13 Jbeta primers. The method was immunoSEQ multiplex PCR; TCRdb's version includes in-frame clones alone and lacks a portion of them. The sample records about 84,000 clones, 63% being singletons. Sample: PBMCs. The receptors originated from a woman aged 40 to 50 in good health and CMV-seropositive.

V gene TRBV29-1 combines with J gene TRBJ1-3; D unresolved. This CDR3 region has 11 residues. V was cut by 4 bases and J by 2 bases, with 3 bases left in between. The V gene's germline CDR1 is SQVTM and CDR2 ANQGSEA. The chain's CDR3 is CSVVTGNTIYF. CDR3 bases: TGCAGCGTTGTTACTGGAAACACCATATATTTT.

As for this clone: Its ends do not fully match the called genes, so a read error is possible. This chain joins TRBV6-5 and TRBJ1-4; possible D gene TRBD1, 6 bases. This CDR3 is built from 11 residues. Per germline, CDR1 MNHEY and CDR2 SVGAGI. CDR3 DNA: TGTGCCAGCAGTTACCCCAGGACAGTACTCTTT. It is translated as CASSYPRTVLF.

The CDR3 is CASSSGQQIPGNTIYF. The CDR3 DNA is TGTGCCAGCAGCTCGGGACAGCAGATACCTGGAAACACCATATATTTT. The chain combines TRBV28 with TRBJ1-3; 7 nucleotides match TRBD1. CDR3 length: 16 residues. Germline CDR1 is MDHEN and CDR2 is SYDVKM. The ends lost 6 bases at V and 2 bases at J; junction bases unmatched: 10.

This clone occurred once. The gene calls are TRBV2 and TRBJ1-5, with no clear D. V lost 3 bases to trimming and J lost 7 bases, with 13 bases between them. Germline V gene sequence: CDR1 SNHLY, CDR2 FYNNEI. This CDR3 contains 14 residues. CDR3 nucleotides: TGTGCCAGCAGTGAGCAGGCCGGCGACCAGCCCCAGCATTTT. Protein: CASSEQAGDQPQHF. The full variable domain, its missing parts supplied by reference TRBV2 and TRBJ1-5, is EPEVTQTPSHQVTQMGQEVILRCVPISNHLYFYWYRQILGQKVEFLVSFYNNEISEKSEIFDDQFSVERPDGSNFTLKIRSTKLEDSAMYFCASSEQAGDQPQHFGDGTRLSIL.

This chain uses TRBV5-1 with TRBJ1-5; a possible D gene is TRBD1 (6 bases). V lost 0 bases, J lost 5 bases, and 12 bases lay in between. This CDR3 contains 15 residues. CDR1 and CDR2 from the germline V gene are SGHRS and YFSETQ. CDR3 DNA sequence: TGCGCCAGCAGCTTGGTAGCAGGGGCGGATCAGCCCCAGCATTTT. Translation: CASSLVAGADQPQHF.

The chain is built from TRBV7-2 and TRBJ2-7; D is possibly TRBD2 (6 bases). CDR3 size: 14 residues. Trimming took 5 bases from V and 0 from J, leaving 11 bases between them. The germline gives CDR1 SGHTA, CDR2 FQGNSA. The CDR3 region is CASSPPGVSYEQYF. In nucleotides, the CDR3 is TGTGCCAGCAGCCCGCCGGGGGTCTCCTACGAGCAGTACTTC.

This clone appeared a few times. The CDR3 DNA reads as TGTGCCAGCAGTTTTCAGGGTGGGCCCTTTCTGAGTCCCTACAATGAGCAGTTCTTC. It yields the protein CASSFQGGPFLSPYNEQFF. The chain combines TRBV27 with TRBJ2-1, with D maybe TRBD1 (5 bases). The germline V and J ends were trimmed by 3 bases and 2 bases, with 23 bases remaining between them. The CDR3 loop spans 19 amino acids. Germline V gene lookup returns CDR1 MNHEY and CDR2 SMNVEV (reference sequence).

The chain links TRBV5-1 to TRBJ2-3; 7 bases match TRBD1. V lost 4 bases to trimming and J lost 5 bases; unmatched junction nucleotides: 4. CDR1 is SGHRS, CDR2 YFSETQ, per germline. CDR3 length equals 13 residues. CDR3 DNA sequence: TGCGCCAGCAGCGAGTCAGGGGGAGATACGCAGTATTTT. Translating gives CASSESGGDTQYF.

The chain has TRBV30 and TRBJ2-1, with 7 bases matching TRBD2. CDR1 GTSNPN and CDR2 SVGIG come from the germline V gene (reference sequence). Trimming removed 2 bases from V and 6 bases from J; junction bases left unmatched: 7. The CDR3 covers 14 residues. CDR3 protein: CAWSTGGLGNEQFF. CDR3 DNA: TGTGCCTGGAGTACCGGGGGGTTGGGCAATGAGCAGTTCTTC.

The chain has TRBV2 and TRBJ1-2; 7 bases align to TRBD1. Germline CDR1 is SNHLY and CDR2 is FYNNEI. The CDR3 is 13 residues long. After removal of 3 bases from V and 3 bases from J, the junction contained 1 base not matched to a gene. The CDR3 spells CASSDRGDYGYTF. The CDR3, as DNA: TGTGCCAGCAGTGACAGGGGGGACTATGGCTACACCTTC.

The chain uses TRBV5-6 and TRBJ2-5, with 7 bases lining up with TRBD2. Germline V lookup: CDR1 SGHDT, CDR2 YYEEEE. This CDR3 is built from 14 residues. Trimming took 7 bases from V and 3 from J; bases not matched to a gene: 9. The CDR3 DNA follows: TGTGCCAGCGATGGCGGGAGTGCCGAAGAGACCCAGTACTTC. It specifies CASDGGSAEETQYF.